The following is a TCR beta chain sequence with its context. The antigen is undetermined. One entry per CDR3 protein, called by TCRdb with MiXCR from the 5' RACE reads. The sample has some 760,000 distinct CDR3 sequences, about 18% seen once. The sample originates from a study of identical twins. From germline, CDR1 is SEHNR and CDR2 FQNEAQ (reference sequence). V shed 5 bases, J shed 4 bases, and the junction held 7 bases outside the gene matches. The CDR3 length is 16 residues. Study-wide results and limits: Out-of-frame TCR alpha sharing observed in monozygotic twins exceeded model estimates. Twin pairs' shared out-of-frame alpha sequences were enriched in low generation probability.

This same sample was also part of a study on T cells expressing NK-cell markers. That paper states: Investigators obtained TCR beta repertoires from sorted CD3+CD56+NKG2C+, CD3+CD56+NKG2C- and CD3+CD56-NKG2C+ T cells.

Sequenced: PBMCs. This receptor was taken from a woman aged 18-29 years in good health. V usage is TRBV7-9 and J usage is TRBJ2-3; TRBD2 matches 12 bases. In DNA form, the CDR3 reads TGTGCCAGCAGCCTACGACTAGCGGGAGAGGCAGATACGCAGTATTTT. This translates into CASSLRLAGEADTQYF.